This T cell receptor (beta chain) was sequenced in a study of blood T cell repertoires in COVID-19 (dated by TCRdb to the early 2020s). Concerning the study at large: The collaborator samples originated in the United States, Italy and Spain and spanned the acute and convalescent phases of COVID-19. HLA class I and class II types, where available, came from metadata supplied by the sample provider rather than from assay-based typing. Subjects who had been exposed to COVID-19, were actively infected with it, or had recovered from it provided the deeply sampled blood TCRbeta repertoires that made up the dataset. Samples were obtained from the ongoing ImmuneRACE study (first 160 participants) and from about 1,300 subjects provided by 6 global collaborators. The prospective study material was composed of cDNA or gDNA derived from T cells, B-cell-depleted T cells, or PBMCs. The repertoires were released in a freely available public database meant as a resource for research on the immune response to SARS-CoV-2. Nearly every sample came with metadata listing a de-identified subject ID, COVID-19 status, age in years and sex. The research as a whole found: How much clinical and demographic metadata was included differed by source and by participant, and the metadata was provided uncurated.

TCRbeta CDR3 regions were amplified from genomic DNA using the immunoSEQ Assay, a bias-controlled multiplex PCR. The original pipeline was this. Nucleated cell counts per sample were estimated from amplification of reference gene primers within the assay. Sequence reads were collapsed and filtered to measure the absolute abundance of every unique TCRbeta CDR3 rearrangement. For each sample, productive Simpson clonality was calculated as the square root of Simpson's diversity index across productive rearrangements. TCRdb obtained this table from immuneACCESS and retained in-frame rearrangements with V and J assigned. These tables miss some clones; where compared with another copy, unresolved V genes account for less than half of the shortfall, and the remainder is unexplained. That table is the source of V, J and clone size, and D and trimming were worked out from the DNA. The sample includes 260,000 or so clones, with about 85% observed a single time. The top ten clones comprise 2.5% of the sample.

Spanning cysteine to phenylalanine, the CDR3 consists of 15 amino acids. Left in the record is the CDR3 DNA by itself, 45 bases read in frame from the first base. CDR1 and CDR2 were assigned from the germline V gene as MNHEY and SVGAGI. From V the trimming removes 4 bases and from J it removes 1 base, while the gene matches leave 2 bases of the junction unaccounted for. About this clone: The antigen it binds to is not known. No much larger clone exists at a distance of one base, and base qualities are not known.

Participants in the prospective study were aged about 18 to 100 years, lived in some 24 United States geographic areas, and enrolled through a virtual design. Cohort assignment in the prospective study relied on participant-reported clinical history from a screening survey and a study questionnaire. ImmuneRACE Cohort 3 recovered participants were defined by two consecutive negative NP/OP PCR tests, healthcare professional clearance, or symptom resolution. In the prospective study, mobile phlebotomists collected whole blood, serum and a nasopharyngeal or oropharyngeal swab from each participant. Additional blood draws and questionnaires over an approximately two-month period could optionally be provided by prospective study participants. Prospective study blood samples were shipped either frozen or at room temperature before DNA extraction.

The rearrangement combines TRBV6-5 with TRBJ2-2, and TRBD2 matches 8 of the central bases. The sample taken for sequencing was PBMCs or T cells enriched from blood (not recorded which). The receptor was isolated from a woman between 45 and 65 years old who had recovered from COVID-19. CDR3 region: CASSSSGRNTGELFF. Here is the DNA: TGTGCCAGCAGTTCAAGCGGGAGGAACACCGGGGAGCTGTTTTTT.